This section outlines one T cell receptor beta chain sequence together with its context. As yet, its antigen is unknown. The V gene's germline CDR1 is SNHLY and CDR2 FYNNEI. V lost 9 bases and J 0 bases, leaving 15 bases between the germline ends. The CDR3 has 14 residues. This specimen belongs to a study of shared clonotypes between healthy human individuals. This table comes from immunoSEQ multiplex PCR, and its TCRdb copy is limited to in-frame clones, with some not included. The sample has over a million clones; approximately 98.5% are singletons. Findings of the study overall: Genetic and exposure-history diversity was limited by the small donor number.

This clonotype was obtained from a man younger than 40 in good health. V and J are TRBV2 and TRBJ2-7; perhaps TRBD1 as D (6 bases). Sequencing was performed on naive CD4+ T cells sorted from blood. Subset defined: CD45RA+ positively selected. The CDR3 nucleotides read TGTGCCAGGTCGCGTGGCAGGGGCTCCTACGAGCAGTACTTC. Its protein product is CARSRGRGSYEQYF.